These 18 T cell receptor beta chains were sequenced from one sample in a study of T cells after yellow fever vaccination. TCRdb used MiXCR to reprocess the 5' RACE reads, holding one entry per CDR3 protein. The table shows some 600,000 distinct CDR3 sequences, with about a sixth occurring only once. Source: PBMCs, taken 5 days after the first yellow fever vaccination. The receptor set was obtained from a man aged 18-30 years who received the YFV17D yellow fever vaccine.

This clonotype was seen more than once but under ten times. The chain has TRBV7-2 and TRBJ1-2; tentative D call: TRBD1 (5 bases). The length of the CDR3 is 15 residues. CDR1 is SGHTA, CDR2 FQGNSA, per germline. Between the trimmed V and J ends, which lost 1 base and 4 bases, there was a span of 13 bases. CDR3 DNA sequence: TGTGCCAGCAGCTTAGATATAGGGACGCGCTATGGCTACACCTTC. This sequence encodes CASSLDIGTRYGYTF. Filled out from reference TRBV7-2 and TRBJ1-2, the complete variable domain reads GAGVSQSPSNKVTEKGKDVELRCDPISGHTALYWYRQSLGQGLEFLIYFQGNSAPDKSGLPSDRFSAERTGGSVSTLTIQRTQQEDSAVYLCASSLDIGTRYGYTFGSGTRLTVV.

The gene calls are TRBV2 and TRBJ2-3; 8 bases map to TRBD2. The germline V gene has CDR1 SNHLY and CDR2 FYNNEI. J gave up 10 bases and V 6 bases, and 6 bases lay outside the gene matches. This CDR3 has 12 amino acids. CDR3 in DNA: TGTGCCAGCAGCCGTAGCGGGGAGGCGCAGTATTTT. The encoded protein is CASSRSGEAQYF.

Only a few counts were recorded for this clonotype. V is TRBV11-3 and J is TRBJ1-6, with D maybe TRBD1 (5 bases). Trimming removed 3 bases at V and 7 bases at J, with 13 bases between. The CDR3 length is 15 residues. Germline-derived CDR1 and CDR2 are SGHNT and YENEEA. The CDR3 nucleotides are TGTGCCAGCAGCTTGGGGGACGGTTTCAATTCACCCCTCCACTTT. Amino acid sequence: CASSLGDGFNSPLHF.

CDR3 amino acids: CATLFRGGYTF. DNA for the CDR3: TGTGCCACCCTCTTTAGGGGGGGCTACACCTTC. V usage is TRBV12-3 or TRBV12-4 and J usage is TRBJ1-2; D perhaps matches TRBD1 (6 bases). This CDR3 is built from 11 residues. Trimming removed 10 bases at V and 8 bases at J, with 14 bases between.

This clonotype was seen a few times. The chain employs TRBV20-1 and TRBJ1-2, with D perhaps TRBD1 (6 bases). The CDR3 sequence is 10 residues long. Trimming pared 4 bases from V and 7 bases from J, leaving 7 bases between. CDR1 is DFQATT, CDR2 SNEGSKA, per germline (reference sequence). The CDR3 sequence is CSAIGGGYTF. In nucleotides, the CDR3 is TGCAGTGCTATAGGGGGTGGCTACACCTTC.

This clonotype was counted only a few times. V gene TRBV12-3 or TRBV12-4 combines with J gene TRBJ1-1; D may be TRBD1 (6 bases). The CDR3 loop spans 14 amino acids. Trimming shortened V by 7 bases and J by 5 bases, and 17 bases separated the two germline ends. CDR3 sequence reads: CASTLRGDTTEAFF. CDR3 sequence (DNA): TGTGCCAGCACCTTAAGGGGGGATACGACTGAAGCTTTCTTT.

The V call is TRBV24-1, the J call TRBJ2-2; 9 bases are a match to TRBD1. The CDR3 length is 16 residues. J lost 6 bases, V lost 4 bases, and 8 bases had no gene match. Per germline, CDR1 KGHDR and CDR2 SFDVKD. The chain's CDR3 is CATSDPLRTGAGELFF. DNA for the CDR3: TGTGCCACCAGTGACCCTCTCCGGACAGGGGCCGGGGAGCTGTTTTTT.

The table lists this clonotype with a few counts. The CDR3 spells CASSAQEAGGSTDTQYF. The CDR3 nucleotides are TGTGCCAGCAGCGCACAAGAAGCGGGGGGAAGCACAGATACGCAGTATTTT. The V call is TRBV7-2, the J call TRBJ2-3; 9 bases agree with TRBD2. In germline, CDR1 is SGHTA, CDR2 FQGNSA. The CDR3 loop spans 17 amino acids. J lost 0 bases, V lost 5 bases, and 9 bases had no gene match.

This clonotype has just a few counts. V and J are TRBV5-6 and TRBJ2-7; D may be TRBD1 or TRBD2 (5 bases each). The CDR3 has 14 residues. V was clipped by 0 bases and J by 2 bases, with 9 bases between them. From germline, CDR1 is SGHDT and CDR2 YYEEEE. The CDR3 bases are TGTGCCAGCAGCTTGGGGGGACGGACCTACGAGCAGTACGTC. Encoded protein: CASSLGGRTYEQYV.

The chain is built from TRBV30 and TRBJ2-7, with no clear D. The V gene's germline CDR1 is GTSNPN and CDR2 SVGIG (reference sequence). The CDR3 loop spans 14 amino acids. V lost 3 bases to trimming and J lost 0 bases, with 12 bases between them. The CDR3 here is CAWSGGGTSYEQYF. The CDR3 bases are TGTGCCTGGAGCGGTGGTGGTACCTCCTACGAGCAGTACTTC. The entire variable domain, with the rest obtained from reference TRBV30 and TRBJ2-7, is as follows: SQTIHQWPATLVQPVGSPLSLECTVEGTSNPNLYWYRQAAGRGLQLLFYSVGIGQISSEVPQNLSASRPQDRQFILSSKKLLLSDSGFYLCAWSGGGTSYEQYFGPGTRLTVT.

The chain employs TRBV4-1 and TRBJ1-6, with D uncertain. This CDR3 region has 16 residues. The ends were cut back, 0 bases at V and 8 bases at J, with 14 bases in the middle. The germline V gene has CDR1 MGHRA and CDR2 YSYEKL. The CDR3 is CASSQEFAGVDSPLHF. The CDR3, as DNA: TGCGCCAGCAGCCAAGAATTCGCAGGTGTTGATTCACCCCTCCACTTT.

The chain combines TRBV20-1 with TRBJ2-7; 7 bases align to TRBD1. The germline gives CDR1 DFQATT, CDR2 SNEGSKA (reference sequence). V gave up 2 bases and J gave up 4 bases; unmatched junction bases: 5. This CDR3 comprises 13 residues. The CDR3 DNA reads TGCAGTGCTAGAACCGGGACAGCATACGAGCAGTACTTC. It yields the protein CSARTGTAYEQYF.

This clonotype was found many times. The chain joins TRBV7-3 to TRBJ2-5, with D possibly called TRBD1 or TRBD2 (5 bases each). The V end lost 1 base, the J end lost 1 base, and 10 bases lay between the germline ends. The CDR3 runs 15 residues. Germline V gene lookup returns CDR1 SGHTA and CDR2 FQGTGA. CDR3 nucleotide sequence: TGTGCCAGCAGCTTAAATTCTGGGGGCCAAGAGACCCAGTACTTC. Its protein product is CASSLNSGGQETQYF. The entire variable domain, with the rest obtained from reference TRBV7-3 and TRBJ2-5, is as follows: GAGVSQTPSNKVTEKGKYVELRCDPISGHTALYWYRQSLGQGPEFLIYFQGTGAADDSGLPNDRFFAVRPEGSVSTLKIQRTERGDSAVYLCASSLNSGGQETQYFGPGTRLLVL.

This clonotype was picked up one time. This chain joins TRBV4-2 and TRBJ1-5; D possibly corresponds to TRBD1 (6 bases). Trimming took off 0 bases at V and 7 bases at J, with 16 bases between the two ends. The germline V gene has CDR1 LGHNA and CDR2 YNFKEQ. The CDR3 spans 16 residues. Written as DNA, the CDR3 is TGTGCCAGCAGCCAAGATGCCGGACAGACCAGGCAGCCCCAGCATTTT. It translates to CASSQDAGQTRQPQHF.

In its sample, this clonotype was seen many times. The V call is TRBV12-3 or TRBV12-4, the J call TRBJ2-5; 8 nucleotides align to TRBD2. This CDR3 region has 15 residues. After removal of 6 bases from V and 5 bases from J, the junction contained 11 bases not matched to a gene. CDR3 protein: CASRGKRGSWETQYF. The CDR3 region has the DNA TGTGCCAGCAGGGGGAAGCGGGGGAGCTGGGAGACCCAGTACTTC.

The V and J genes are TRBV7-9 and TRBJ1-2, with D uncertain. There are 13 residues in the CDR3. The germline V and J ends were trimmed by 3 bases and 7 bases, with 12 bases remaining between them. Germline loops: CDR1 SEHNR, CDR2 FQNEAQ (reference sequence). The CDR3 bases are TGTGCCAGCAGCTTGCTAACTGATACTGGCTACACCTTC. Amino acids: CASSLLTDTGYTF.

V usage is TRBV12-3 or TRBV12-4 and J usage is TRBJ2-1; the D is unclear. This CDR3 has 13 residues. V gave up 6 bases and J gave up 7 bases, with 13 bases separating them. CDR3 sequence: CASSMVGLNEQFF. The CDR3 DNA reads TGTGCCAGCAGCATGGTGGGATTGAATGAGCAGTTCTTC.

The rearrangement uses TRBV9 and TRBJ2-7; 7 bases match TRBD1. The ends lost 2 bases at V and 2 bases at J; junction bases unmatched: 4. Germline V lookup: CDR1 SGDLS, CDR2 YYNGEE. CDR3 length: 14 residues. CDR3: CASSVTGDPYEQYF. DNA of the CDR3: TGTGCCAGCAGCGTCACAGGGGATCCCTACGAGCAGTACTTC.